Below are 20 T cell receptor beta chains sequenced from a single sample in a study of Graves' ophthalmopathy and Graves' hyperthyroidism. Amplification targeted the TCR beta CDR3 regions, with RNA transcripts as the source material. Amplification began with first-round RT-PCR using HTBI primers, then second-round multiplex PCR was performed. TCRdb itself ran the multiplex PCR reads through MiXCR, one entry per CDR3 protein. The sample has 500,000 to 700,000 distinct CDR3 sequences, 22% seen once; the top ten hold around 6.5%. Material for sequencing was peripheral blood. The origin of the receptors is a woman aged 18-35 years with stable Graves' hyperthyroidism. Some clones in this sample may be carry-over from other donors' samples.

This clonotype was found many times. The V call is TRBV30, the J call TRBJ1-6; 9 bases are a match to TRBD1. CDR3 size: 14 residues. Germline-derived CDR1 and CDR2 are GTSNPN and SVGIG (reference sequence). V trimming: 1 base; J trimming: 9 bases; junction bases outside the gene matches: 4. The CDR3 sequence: CAWSEQGASSPLHF. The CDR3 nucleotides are TGTGCCTGGAGTGAACAGGGGGCGTCTTCACCCCTCCACTTT.

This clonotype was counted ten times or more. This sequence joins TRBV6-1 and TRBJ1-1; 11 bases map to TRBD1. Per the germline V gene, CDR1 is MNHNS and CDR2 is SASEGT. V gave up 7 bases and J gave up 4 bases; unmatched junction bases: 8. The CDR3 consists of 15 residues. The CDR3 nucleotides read TGTGCCAGCACTACCGGGACAGGGGGTTTCACTGAAGCTTTCTTT. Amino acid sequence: CASTTGTGGFTEAFF.

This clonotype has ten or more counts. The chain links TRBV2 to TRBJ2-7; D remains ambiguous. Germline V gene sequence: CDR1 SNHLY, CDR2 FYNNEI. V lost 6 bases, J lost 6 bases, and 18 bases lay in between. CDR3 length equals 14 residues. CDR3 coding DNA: TGTGCCAGCAGCCGAACCAGCAGCCCTGGCGAGCAGTACTTC. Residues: CASSRTSSPGEQYF.

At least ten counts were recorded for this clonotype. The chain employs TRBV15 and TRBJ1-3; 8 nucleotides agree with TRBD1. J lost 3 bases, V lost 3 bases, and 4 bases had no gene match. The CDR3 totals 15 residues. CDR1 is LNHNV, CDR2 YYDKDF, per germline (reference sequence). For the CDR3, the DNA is TGTGCCACCAGCAGTCGCAGGGGGCTTGGAAACACCATATATTTT. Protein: CATSSRRGLGNTIYF.

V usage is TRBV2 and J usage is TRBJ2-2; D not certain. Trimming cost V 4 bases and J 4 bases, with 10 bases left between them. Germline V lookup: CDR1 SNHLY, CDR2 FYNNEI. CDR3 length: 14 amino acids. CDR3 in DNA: TGTGCCAGCAGTGTCAGGTTATTCACCGGGGAGCTGTTTTTT. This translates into CASSVRLFTGELFF.

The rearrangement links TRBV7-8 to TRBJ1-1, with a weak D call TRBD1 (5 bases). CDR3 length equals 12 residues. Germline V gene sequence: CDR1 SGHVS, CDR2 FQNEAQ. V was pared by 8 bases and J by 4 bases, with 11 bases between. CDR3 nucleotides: TGTGCCAGCGGCAGGGTAAGCACTGAAGCTTTCTTT. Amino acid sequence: CASGRVSTEAFF.

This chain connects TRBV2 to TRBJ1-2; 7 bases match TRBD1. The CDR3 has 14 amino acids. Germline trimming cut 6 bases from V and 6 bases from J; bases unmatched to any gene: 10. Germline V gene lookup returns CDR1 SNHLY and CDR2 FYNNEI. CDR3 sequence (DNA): TGTGCCAGCAGGAGGGACAGTCTGGGAAATGGCTACACCTTC. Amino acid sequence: CASRRDSLGNGYTF.

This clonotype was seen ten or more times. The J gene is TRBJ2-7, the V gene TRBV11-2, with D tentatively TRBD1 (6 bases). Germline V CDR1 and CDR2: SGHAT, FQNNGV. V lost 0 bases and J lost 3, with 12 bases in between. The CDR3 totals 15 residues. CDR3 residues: CASSLDLGQFYEQYF. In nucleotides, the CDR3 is TGTGCCAGCAGCTTAGATTTAGGACAGTTCTACGAGCAGTACTTC.

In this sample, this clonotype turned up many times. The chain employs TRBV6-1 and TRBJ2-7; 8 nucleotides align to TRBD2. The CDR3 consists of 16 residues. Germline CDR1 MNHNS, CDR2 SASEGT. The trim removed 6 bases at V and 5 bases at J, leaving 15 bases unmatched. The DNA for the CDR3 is TGTGCCAGCAGCTCCGTTTCCGGGACTAGACGACACGAGCAGTACTTC. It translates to CASSSVSGTRRHEQYF.

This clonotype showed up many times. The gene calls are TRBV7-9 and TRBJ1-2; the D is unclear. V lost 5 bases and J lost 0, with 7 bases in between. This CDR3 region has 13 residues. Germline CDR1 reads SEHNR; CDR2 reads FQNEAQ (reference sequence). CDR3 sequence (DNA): TGTGCCAGCAGCCCTCTAGCTAACTATGGCTACACCTTC. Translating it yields CASSPLANYGYTF.

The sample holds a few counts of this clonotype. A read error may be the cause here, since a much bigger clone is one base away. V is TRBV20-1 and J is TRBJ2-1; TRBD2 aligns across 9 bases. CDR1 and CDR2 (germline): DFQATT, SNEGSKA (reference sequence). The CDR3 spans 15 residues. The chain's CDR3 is CSARDQGGGAHEKFF. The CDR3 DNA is TGCAGTGCTAGAGACCAGGGCGGGGGGGCGCATGAGAAGTTCTTC.

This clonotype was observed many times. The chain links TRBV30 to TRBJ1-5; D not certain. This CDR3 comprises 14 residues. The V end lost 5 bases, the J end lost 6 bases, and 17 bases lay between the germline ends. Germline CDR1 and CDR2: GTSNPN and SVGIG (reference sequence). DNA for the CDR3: TGTGCCTGGGTGGAGGCGGGGAAGGGTCAGCCCCAGCATTTT. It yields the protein CAWVEAGKGQPQHF.

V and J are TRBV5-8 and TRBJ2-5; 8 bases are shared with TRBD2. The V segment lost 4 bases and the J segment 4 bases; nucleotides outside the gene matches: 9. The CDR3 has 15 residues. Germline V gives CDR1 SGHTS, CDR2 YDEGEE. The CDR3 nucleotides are TGTGCCAGCAGCACCGGGACTAGTGGAGGAGAGACCCAGTACTTC. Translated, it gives CASSTGTSGGETQYF.

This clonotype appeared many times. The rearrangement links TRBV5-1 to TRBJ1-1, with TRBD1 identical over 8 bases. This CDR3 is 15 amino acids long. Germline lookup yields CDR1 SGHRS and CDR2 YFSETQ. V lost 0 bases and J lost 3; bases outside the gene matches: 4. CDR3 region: CASSLAGGSDTEAFF. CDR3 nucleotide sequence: TGCGCCAGCAGCTTGGCAGGGGGCTCTGACACTGAAGCTTTCTTT.

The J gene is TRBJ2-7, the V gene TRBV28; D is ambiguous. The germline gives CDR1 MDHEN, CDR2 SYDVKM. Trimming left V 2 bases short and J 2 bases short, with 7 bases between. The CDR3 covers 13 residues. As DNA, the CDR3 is TGTGCCAGCAGTTTAAGCACTACCTACGAGCAGTACTTC. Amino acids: CASSLSTTYEQYF. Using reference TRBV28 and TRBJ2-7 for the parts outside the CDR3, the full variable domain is DVKVTQSSRYLVKRTGEKVFLECVQDMDHENMFWYRQDPGLGLRLIYFSYDVKMKEKGDIPEGYSVSREKKERFSLILESASTNQTSMYLCASSLSTTYEQYFGPGTRLTVT.

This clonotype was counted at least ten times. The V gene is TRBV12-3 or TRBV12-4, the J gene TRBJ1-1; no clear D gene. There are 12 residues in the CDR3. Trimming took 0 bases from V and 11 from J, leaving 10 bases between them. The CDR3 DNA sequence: TGTGCCAGCAGTTTAGCGACGGGGAGGGCTTTCTTT. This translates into CASSLATGRAFF.

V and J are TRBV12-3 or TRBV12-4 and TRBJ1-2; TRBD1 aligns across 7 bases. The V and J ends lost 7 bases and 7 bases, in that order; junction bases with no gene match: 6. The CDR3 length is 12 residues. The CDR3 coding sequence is TGTGCCAGCACCTTGGGACAGAGTGGCTACACCTTC. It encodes CASTLGQSGYTF.

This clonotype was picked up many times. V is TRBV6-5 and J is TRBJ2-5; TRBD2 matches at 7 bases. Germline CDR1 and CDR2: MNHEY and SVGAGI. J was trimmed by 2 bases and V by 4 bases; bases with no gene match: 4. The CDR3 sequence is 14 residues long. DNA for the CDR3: TGTGCCAGCAGTTCGTGGGGAGGGCAAGAGACCCAGTACTTC. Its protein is CASSSWGGQETQYF.

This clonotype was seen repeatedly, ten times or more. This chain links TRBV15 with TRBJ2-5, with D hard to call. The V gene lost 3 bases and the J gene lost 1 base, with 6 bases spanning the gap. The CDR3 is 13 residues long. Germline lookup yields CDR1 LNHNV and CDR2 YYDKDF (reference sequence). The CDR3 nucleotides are TGTGCCACCAGCAGCAGGTTCCAAGAGACCCAGTACTTC. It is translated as CATSSRFQETQYF.

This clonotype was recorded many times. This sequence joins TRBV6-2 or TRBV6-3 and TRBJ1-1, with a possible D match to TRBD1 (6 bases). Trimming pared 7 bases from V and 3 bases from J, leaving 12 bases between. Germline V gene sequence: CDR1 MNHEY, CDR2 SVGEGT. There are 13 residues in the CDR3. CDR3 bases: TGTGCCAGCACCAGAAACAGGGACACTGAAGCTTTCTTT. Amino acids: CASTRNRDTEAFF.